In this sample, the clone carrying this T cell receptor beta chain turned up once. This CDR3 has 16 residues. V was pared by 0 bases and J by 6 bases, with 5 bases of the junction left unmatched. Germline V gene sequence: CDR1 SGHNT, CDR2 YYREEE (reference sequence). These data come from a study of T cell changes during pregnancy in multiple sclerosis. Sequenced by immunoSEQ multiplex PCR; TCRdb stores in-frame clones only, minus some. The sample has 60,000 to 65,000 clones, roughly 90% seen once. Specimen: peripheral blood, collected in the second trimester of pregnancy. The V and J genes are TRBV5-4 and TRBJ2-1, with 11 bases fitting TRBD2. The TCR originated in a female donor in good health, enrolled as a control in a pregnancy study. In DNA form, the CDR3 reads TGTGCCAGCAGCTTGGGGCTTAGCGGGGGGGCCAATGAGCAGTTCTTC. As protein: CASSLGLSGGANEQFF.